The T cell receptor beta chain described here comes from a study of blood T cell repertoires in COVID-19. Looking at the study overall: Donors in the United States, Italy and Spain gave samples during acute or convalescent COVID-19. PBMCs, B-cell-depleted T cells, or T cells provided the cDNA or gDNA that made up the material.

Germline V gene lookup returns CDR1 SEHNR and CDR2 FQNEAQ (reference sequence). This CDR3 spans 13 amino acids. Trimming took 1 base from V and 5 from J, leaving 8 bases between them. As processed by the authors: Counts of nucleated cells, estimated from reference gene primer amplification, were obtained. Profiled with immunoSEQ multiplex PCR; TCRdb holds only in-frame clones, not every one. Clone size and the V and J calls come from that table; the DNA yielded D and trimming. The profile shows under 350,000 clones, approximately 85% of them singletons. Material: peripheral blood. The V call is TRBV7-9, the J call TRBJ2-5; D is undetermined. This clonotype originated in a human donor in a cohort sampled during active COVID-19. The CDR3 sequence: CASSLGSWETQYF. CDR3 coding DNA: TGTGCCAGCAGCTTAGGGAGTTGGGAGACCCAGTACTTC. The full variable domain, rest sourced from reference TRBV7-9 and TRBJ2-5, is DTGVSQNPRHKITKRGQNVTFRCDPISEHNRLYWYRQTLGQGPEFLTYFQNEAQLEKSRLLSDRFSAERPKGSFSTLEIQRTEQGDSAMYLCASSLGSWETQYFGPGTRLLVL.